Listed here are 9 T cell receptor beta chains from one sample, sequenced in a study of blood T cell repertoires in COVID-19. The method was immunoSEQ multiplex PCR; TCRdb's version includes in-frame clones alone and lacks a portion of them. The repertoire holds some 130,000 clones, with approximately 84% as singletons. Sequenced material: peripheral blood. Receptor source: a woman aged 80 or over with acute or convalescent COVID-19.

This clone was detected only once. The rearrangement joins TRBV30 to TRBJ1-5, with D perhaps matching TRBD1 (5 bases). Trimming took off 0 bases at V and 4 bases at J, with 7 bases between the two ends. This CDR3 has 13 amino acids. CDR1 is GTSNPN, CDR2 SVGIG, per germline (reference sequence). The CDR3 sequence is CAWSVGANQPQHF. The DNA for the CDR3 is TGTGCCTGGAGTGTTGGGGCAAATCAGCCCCAGCATTTT.

The gene calls are TRBV18 and TRBJ1-3, with TRBD1 identical over 8 bases. The ends lost 3 bases at V and 0 bases at J; junction bases unmatched: 4. The CDR3 totals 16 residues. Looked up from germline, CDR1 is KGHSH and CDR2 is LQKENI. CDR3 DNA: TGTGCCAGCTCACCTGGACAGGGAGGCTCTGGAAACACCATATATTTT. Its translation is CASSPGQGGSGNTIYF.

The chain has TRBV6-1 and TRBJ1-2; D is perhaps TRBD1 (5 bases). With 1 base removed from V and 4 bases from J, the gap between germline ends came to 13 bases. Germline V lookup: CDR1 MNHNS, CDR2 SASEGT. The CDR3 runs to 15 residues. The chain's CDR3 is CASSEGEGPSYGYTF. DNA for the CDR3: TGTGCCAGCAGTGAAGGGGAGGGGCCGAGCTATGGCTACACCTTC.

This chain joins TRBV10-3 and TRBJ2-2; possible D gene TRBD1, 6 bases. Germline V gene sequence: CDR1 ENHRY, CDR2 SYGVKD. The CDR3 runs to 17 residues. V dropped 2 bases and J dropped 0 bases, with 13 bases sitting between them. CDR3 sequence reads: CAISEPGHPANTGELFF. CDR3 nucleotide sequence: TGTGCCATCAGTGAGCCGGGACACCCAGCGAACACCGGGGAGCTGTTTTTT.

The rearrangement links TRBV29-1 to TRBJ2-2; TRBD2 aligns across 9 bases. The CDR3 spans 15 residues. Losses at the gene ends were 6 bases for V and 0 bases for J; bases not matched to a gene: 5. Germline V gene sequence: CDR1 SQVTM, CDR2 ANQGSEA. Here the CDR3 reads CSVHSGSPNTGELFF. In nucleotides, the CDR3 is TGCAGCGTGCATAGCGGGAGTCCGAACACCGGGGAGCTGTTTTTT.

This clone showed up just once. In DNA form, the CDR3 reads TGTGCCAGCACCCCCGGGACAGGGAAAGAGACCCAGTACTTC. It codes for CASTPGTGKETQYF. The V and J genes are TRBV5-6 and TRBJ2-5; TRBD1 agrees at 9 bases. Germline CDR1 SGHDT, CDR2 YYEEEE. The CDR3 runs 14 residues. After removal of 6 bases from V and 3 bases from J, the junction contained 6 bases not matched to a gene.

This clone has a handful of counts. V is TRBV27 and J is TRBJ1-1; 8 bases fit TRBD1. Unmatched junction bases numbered 10, after V lost 3 bases and J lost 1 base. Per germline, CDR1 MNHEY and CDR2 SMNVEV (reference sequence). This CDR3 comprises 17 residues. CDR3 bases: TGTGCCAGCAGTTTTCTGACAGGGGCGCGGGGGAACACTGAAGCTTTCTTT. Translation: CASSFLTGARGNTEAFF.

V usage is TRBV10-3 and J usage is TRBJ1-4; D gene unclear. The germline gives CDR1 ENHRY, CDR2 SYGVKD. The CDR3 length is 17 residues. With 0 bases removed from V and 4 bases from J, the gap between germline ends came to 15 bases. CDR3 nucleotides: TGTGCCATCAGTGAGTCGACGGACCCCGGGATTAATGAAAAACTGTTTTTT. Protein: CAISESTDPGINEKLFF.

This sequence joins TRBV2 and TRBJ2-1, with a weak D call TRBD2 (6 bases). V gave up 7 bases and J gave up 6 bases, with 19 bases separating them. The CDR3 has 15 amino acids. The germline CDR1 and CDR2 sequences are SNHLY and FYNNEI. CDR3 sequence (DNA): TGTGCCAGCAATCGGGGCCGGGGGATAGGCAATGAGCAGTTCTTC. Protein product: CASNRGRGIGNEQFF.